The 28 T cell receptor beta chains given below trace back to one sample, sequenced in a study of blood T cell repertoires in COVID-19. Assay used: immunoSEQ multiplex PCR; TCRdb lists only in-frame clones, some missing. Among 200,000 to 300,000 clones listed, approximately 86% were seen once. The sample was peripheral blood. These TCRs come from a woman aged 60 to 75 with active or convalescent COVID-19.

The CDR3 here is CASSESPGGTQYF. The DNA for the CDR3 is TGTGCCAGCAGTGAAAGTCCTGGAGGTACGCAGTATTTT. This chain uses TRBV2 with TRBJ2-3; D perhaps matches TRBD2 (5 bases). Germline V gene data show CDR1 as SNHLY and CDR2 as FYNNEI. The CDR3 is 13 residues long. V gave up 2 bases and J gave up 8 bases, with 11 bases separating them.

The chain joins TRBV13 to TRBJ1-2; D gene unclear. Trimming shortened V by 5 bases and J by 4 bases, and 17 bases separated the two germline ends. Germline loops: CDR1 PRHDT, CDR2 FYEKMQ (reference sequence). The CDR3 length is 15 residues. The CDR3 loop reads CASSLLSGNGYGYTF. The CDR3 DNA is TGTGCCAGCAGCCTTCTTTCGGGAAATGGCTATGGCTACACCTTC.

The rearrangement joins TRBV5-5 to TRBJ2-5; 7 bases are a match to TRBD1. V shed 3 bases, J shed 5 bases, and the junction held 10 bases outside the gene matches. The CDR3 extends over 15 amino acids. Germline V gene lookup returns CDR1 SGHKS and CDR2 YYEKEE (reference sequence). The CDR3 loop reads CASSWEQGSLETQYF. The CDR3 DNA is TGTGCCAGCAGCTGGGAACAGGGGTCCCTGGAGACCCAGTACTTC.

The V gene is TRBV5-6, the J gene TRBJ1-5, with a possible D match to TRBD1 (5 bases). The CDR3 extends over 14 amino acids. V was clipped by 6 bases and J by 2 bases, with 12 bases between them. The V gene's germline CDR1 is SGHDT and CDR2 YYEEEE. DNA for the CDR3: TGTGCCAGCACCAGGAGGGGTGGCAATCAGCCCCAGCATTTT. This gives the protein CASTRRGGNQPQHF.

The chain couples TRBV7-3 to TRBJ1-1; D not certain. CDR3 length: 14 residues. Trimming cost V 8 bases and J 0 bases, with 13 bases left between them. CDR1 is SGHTA and CDR2 is FQGTGA in the germline V gene. The CDR3 sequence: CASAAPGMNTEAFF. For the CDR3, the DNA is TGTGCCAGCGCCGCACCGGGTATGAACACTGAAGCTTTCTTT.

This rearrangement joins TRBV19 to TRBJ1-4, with 10 positions matching TRBD1. V was pared by 3 bases and J by 3 bases, with 4 bases of the junction left unmatched. The CDR3 is made up of 16 amino acids. Germline values: CDR1 LNHDA, CDR2 SQIVND (reference sequence). In nucleotides, the CDR3 is TGTGCCAGTAGTATTGACAGGGGGCCTGCTAATGAAAAACTGTTTTTT. Its protein product is CASSIDRGPANEKLFF.

CDR3 sequence (DNA): TGTGCCTCCCAATTCCTAAGACTAGCGGGAGGGAATGAGCAGTTCTTC. This sequence encodes CASQFLRLAGGNEQFF. The V and J genes are TRBV30 and TRBJ2-1, with TRBD2 identical over 14 bases. The germline gives CDR1 GTSNPN, CDR2 SVGIG (reference sequence). The CDR3 is 16 amino acids. Unmatched junction bases numbered 12, after V lost 7 bases and J lost 7 bases.

The rearrangement joins TRBV5-6 to TRBJ2-5, with a weak D call TRBD2 (7 bases). Trimming shortened V by 2 bases and J by 7 bases, and 15 bases separated the two germline ends. There are 14 residues in the CDR3. In germline, CDR1 is SGHDT, CDR2 YYEEEE. The CDR3 sequence: CASSFIVGGGTQYF. CDR3 nucleotide sequence: TGTGCCAGCAGCTTTATTGTGGGAGGGGGGACCCAGTACTTC. The entire variable domain, with the rest obtained from reference TRBV5-6 and TRBJ2-5, is as follows: DAGVTQSPTHLIKTRGQQVTLRCSPKSGHDTVSWYQQALGQGPQFIFQYYEEEERQRGNFPDRFSGHQFPNYSSELNVNALLLGDSALYLCASSFIVGGGTQYFGPGTRLLVL.

CDR3 loop: CATEDRGPYNEQFF. The CDR3 DNA reads TGTGCCACCGAGGACAGGGGTCCCTACAATGAGCAGTTCTTC. V is TRBV6-5 and J is TRBJ2-1, with 9 positions matching TRBD1. Looked up from germline, CDR1 is MNHEY and CDR2 is SVGAGI. With V trimmed by 10 bases and J by 2 bases, 6 bases remained unmatched. The CDR3 totals 14 residues.

This clone was detected a few times. This rearrangement joins TRBV7-9 to TRBJ2-2; 9 positions agree with TRBD1. The V segment lost 5 bases and the J segment 6 bases; nucleotides outside the gene matches: 10. Germline CDR1 is SEHNR and CDR2 is FQNEAQ (reference sequence). This CDR3 region has 16 residues. The CDR3 sequence: CASSHNRGQSAGELFF. The CDR3 nucleotides read TGTGCCAGCAGCCATAACAGGGGGCAGTCAGCCGGGGAGCTGTTTTTT.

This clone came up many times. The chain uses TRBV7-9 and TRBJ2-3, with TRBD2 as a possible D gene (6 bases). The length of the CDR3 is 12 residues. Germline V gene sequence: CDR1 SEHNR, CDR2 FQNEAQ (reference sequence). CDR3 DNA: TGTTCCGGGGGTTATAGCACAGATACGCAGTATTTT. Translating it yields CSGGYSTDTQYF. The whole variable domain, filled in from reference TRBV7-9 and TRBJ2-3, reads DTGVSQNPRHKITKRGQNVTFRCDPISEHNRLYWYRQTLGQGPEFLTYFQNEAQLEKSRLLSDRFSAERPKGSFSTLEIQRTEQGDSAMYLCSGGYSTDTQYFGPGTRLTVL.

The chain joins TRBV4-2 to TRBJ1-2, with a tentative D call TRBD1 (6 bases). V was clipped by 0 bases and J by 7 bases, with 18 bases between them. CDR3 size: 16 residues. Per the germline V gene, CDR1 is LGHNA and CDR2 is YNFKEQ. CDR3 protein: CASSQDGTGRVGGYTF. DNA of the CDR3: TGTGCCAGCAGCCAAGATGGAACAGGGAGAGTTGGTGGCTACACCTTC.

This sequence joins TRBV11-3 and TRBJ2-1; 8 bases fit TRBD2. Germline assignment: CDR1 SGHNT and CDR2 YENEEA. There are 17 residues in the CDR3. After removal of 5 bases from V and 0 bases from J, the junction contained 9 bases not matched to a gene. The CDR3 sequence is CASSPREGLFSYNEQFF. The CDR3 nucleotides read TGTGCCAGCAGCCCCCGGGAGGGACTATTCTCCTACAATGAGCAGTTCTTC.

This rearrangement joins TRBV9 to TRBJ2-1; TRBD1 matches at 11 bases. V shed 7 bases, J shed 6 bases, and the junction held 3 bases outside the gene matches. CDR1 and CDR2 from the germline V gene are SGDLS and YYNGEE. This CDR3 has 13 amino acids. The CDR3, as DNA: TGTGCCAGCGGACAGGGGGCATCCAATGAGCAGTTCTTC. This codes for CASGQGASNEQFF.

The chain couples TRBV7-9 to TRBJ2-1; 10 bases are a match to TRBD2. Trimming removed 5 bases from V and 3 bases from J; junction bases left unmatched: 4. The CDR3 has 15 residues. Per germline, CDR1 SEHNR and CDR2 FQNEAQ (reference sequence). In DNA form, the CDR3 reads TGTGCCAGCAGCCACGGGACTAGCGACTACAATGAGCAGTTCTTC. Translated: CASSHGTSDYNEQFF.

This sequence joins TRBV28 and TRBJ2-7; 8 nucleotides line up with TRBD1. This CDR3 spans 14 amino acids. Germline assignment: CDR1 MDHEN and CDR2 SYDVKM. CDR3 region: CASILRDRLYEQYV. Written as DNA, the CDR3 is TGTGCCAGCATTTTAAGGGACAGGCTCTACGAGCAGTACGTC.

CDR3 loop: CAISGTGEAFF. The CDR3 coding sequence is TGTGCCATCAGTGGGACAGGGGAAGCTTTCTTT. The chain links TRBV10-3 to TRBJ1-1, with 8 positions matching TRBD1. The CDR3 sequence is 11 residues long. From germline, CDR1 is ENHRY and CDR2 SYGVKD. Trimming at V came to 4 bases and at J to 8 bases, leaving 0 bases not matched to a gene.

The chain uses TRBV11-3 and TRBJ2-7, with 7 bases fitting TRBD2. With 1 base clipped from V and 0 bases from J, the junction kept 15 bases outside the gene matches. CDR3 length equals 19 residues. Germline CDR1 reads SGHNT; CDR2 reads YENEEA. The chain's CDR3 is CASSLVRLAGPTSSYEQYF. In nucleotides, the CDR3 is TGTGCCAGCAGCTTAGTTCGTTTAGCGGGCCCGACTTCCTCCTACGAGCAGTACTTC.

This clone was picked up a small number of times. The chain links TRBV19 to TRBJ1-5; TRBD1 might be the D (5 bases). Looked up from germline, CDR1 is LNHDA and CDR2 is SQIVND (reference sequence). V was shortened by 2 bases and J by 4 bases, with 12 bases between the two germline ends. The CDR3 runs 15 residues. The CDR3 DNA is TGTGCCAGTAGTATAACGAGGGGAGGAAATCAGCCCCAGCATTTT. It yields the protein CASSITRGGNQPQHF.

V is TRBV5-1 and J is TRBJ2-5; 8 positions agree with TRBD1. This CDR3 is built from 15 residues. Germline values: CDR1 SGHRS, CDR2 YFSETQ. Unmatched junction bases numbered 9, after V lost 4 bases and J lost 4 bases. The CDR3 region is CASSPGQGYGETQYF. The DNA of the CDR3 is TGCGCCAGCAGCCCCGGACAGGGATACGGAGAGACCCAGTACTTC. Filled out from reference TRBV5-1 and TRBJ2-5, the complete variable domain reads KAGVTQTPRYLIKTRGQQVTLSCSPISGHRSVSWYQQTPGQGLQFLFEYFSETQRNKGNFPGRFSGRQFSNSRSEMNVSTLELGDSALYLCASSPGQGYGETQYFGPGTRLLVL.

DNA for the CDR3: TGCGCCAGCAGTGAGAGTAGCGGAGCCTCTGAGCAGTTCTTC. This sequence encodes CASSESSGASEQFF. The rearrangement uses TRBV10-1 and TRBJ2-1; possible D gene TRBD2, 6 bases. V was shortened by 2 bases and J by 9 bases, with 14 bases between the two germline ends. The V gene's germline CDR1 is WNHNN and CDR2 SYGVQD (reference sequence). The CDR3 spans 14 residues.

The chain employs TRBV27 and TRBJ2-5; TRBD2 agrees at 7 bases. Trimming removed 5 bases from V and 0 bases from J; junction bases left unmatched: 3. CDR3 length: 14 residues. Germline values: CDR1 MNHEY, CDR2 SMNVEV (reference sequence). In DNA form, the CDR3 reads TGTGCCAGCAGTATGCGGGGGTACCAAGAGACCCAGTACTTC. This translates into CASSMRGYQETQYF.

The chain is built from TRBV19 and TRBJ2-1, with D possibly being TRBD2 (5 bases). V was cut by 2 bases and J by 6 bases, with 11 bases left in between. In germline, CDR1 is LNHDA, CDR2 SQIVND (reference sequence). The CDR3 is 14 residues long. This CDR3 is CASSILPGSNEQFF. The CDR3 DNA follows: TGTGCCAGTAGTATACTACCGGGGTCCAATGAGCAGTTCTTC.

This clone was recorded only once. The chain employs TRBV6-2 or TRBV6-3 and TRBJ2-1; 8 nucleotides line up with TRBD2. Germline assignment: CDR1 MNHEY and CDR2 SVGEGT. This CDR3 is built from 16 residues. The V segment lost 2 bases and the J segment 2 bases; nucleotides outside the gene matches: 5. The CDR3 region has the DNA TGTGCCAGCAGTTACAGGCGGGAGGCCCCCTACAATGAGCAGTTCTTC. This sequence encodes CASSYRREAPYNEQFF.

The chain couples TRBV5-1 to TRBJ1-1, with D perhaps TRBD1 (5 bases). Trimming left V 4 bases short and J 4 bases short, with 14 bases between. This CDR3 is built from 14 residues. Germline CDR1 is SGHRS and CDR2 is YFSETQ. DNA for the CDR3: TGCGCCAGCAGCCTCCAGGGCATGGTCACTGAAGCTTTCTTT. Its translation is CASSLQGMVTEAFF.

V gene TRBV7-2 combines with J gene TRBJ2-5; 10 positions agree with TRBD1. After removal of 5 bases from V and 2 bases from J, the junction contained 8 bases not matched to a gene. The CDR3 consists of 16 residues. The germline CDR1 and CDR2 sequences are SGHTA and FQGNSA. The CDR3 reads CASSTRQGAWQETQYF. The CDR3 region has the DNA TGTGCCAGCAGCACACGACAGGGGGCTTGGCAAGAGACCCAGTACTTC.

The chain links TRBV28 to TRBJ1-4; TRBD1 matches 8 bases. Germline assignment: CDR1 MDHEN and CDR2 SYDVKM. V lost 5 bases, J lost 7 bases, and 9 bases stayed unmatched. The CDR3 extends over 15 amino acids. In DNA form, the CDR3 reads TGTGCCAGCAGTCTACCGGGACAGGAGCTTGAAAAACTGTTTTTT. This encodes CASSLPGQELEKLFF.

The CDR3 loop is CASRGVGPSYEQYF. The CDR3 DNA follows: TGTGCCAGCAGAGGGGTAGGACCCTCCTACGAGCAGTACTTC. The chain has TRBV11-3 and TRBJ2-7; a possible D gene is TRBD1 (5 bases). Germline-derived CDR1 and CDR2 are SGHNT and YENEEA. The CDR3 contains 14 residues. The ends were cut back, 6 bases at V and 0 bases at J, with 12 bases in the middle.